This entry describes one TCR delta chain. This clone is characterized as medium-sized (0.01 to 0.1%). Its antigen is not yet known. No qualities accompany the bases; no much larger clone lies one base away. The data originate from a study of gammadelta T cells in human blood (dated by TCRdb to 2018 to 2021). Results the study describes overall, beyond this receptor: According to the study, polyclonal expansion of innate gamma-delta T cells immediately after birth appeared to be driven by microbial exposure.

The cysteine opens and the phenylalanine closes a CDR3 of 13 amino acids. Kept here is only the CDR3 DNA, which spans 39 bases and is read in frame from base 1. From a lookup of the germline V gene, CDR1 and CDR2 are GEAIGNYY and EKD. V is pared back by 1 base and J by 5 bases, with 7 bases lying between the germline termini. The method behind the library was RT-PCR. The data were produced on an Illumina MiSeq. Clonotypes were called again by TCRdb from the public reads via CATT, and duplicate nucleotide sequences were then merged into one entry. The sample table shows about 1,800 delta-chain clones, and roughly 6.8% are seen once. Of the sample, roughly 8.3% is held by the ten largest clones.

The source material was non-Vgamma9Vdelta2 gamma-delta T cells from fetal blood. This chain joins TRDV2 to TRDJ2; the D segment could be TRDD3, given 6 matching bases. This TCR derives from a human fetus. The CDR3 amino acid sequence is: CACDTGDTAQLFF. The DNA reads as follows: TGTGCCTGTGACACTGGGGATACAGCACAACTCTTCTTT.